This T cell receptor (beta chain) was identified in a study of graft-versus-host responses after intestinal transplantation. Study overall: Every transplant recipient was induced with anti-thymocyte globulin, then maintained on tacrolimus and steroids for two to four years.

Clones were read by immunoSEQ multiplex PCR, and TCRdb kept only the in-frame ones, dropping some. The repertoire holds roughly 97,000 clones, with roughly 90% as singletons. There are 14 residues in the CDR3. Germline values: CDR1 LNHDA, CDR2 SQIVND (reference sequence). The germline V and J ends were trimmed by 3 bases and 3 bases, with 9 bases remaining between them. The sequencing used PBMCs, collected 450 to 460 days after intestinal transplant. This sequence joins TRBV19 and TRBJ1-5; D is undetermined. The TCR was taken from a human patient who received an intestinal transplant, so some T cells may come from the graft donor. The CDR3 reads CASSMTALNQPQHF. Here the CDR3 DNA reads TGTGCCAGTAGTATGACGGCCCTCAATCAGCCCCAGCATTTT.